Below, one T cell receptor (beta chain) is given with its context. Its antigen is currently unknown. Germline loops: CDR1 SGHVS, CDR2 FNYEAQ. The CDR3 extends over 15 amino acids. With 5 bases clipped from V and 7 bases from J, the junction kept 9 bases outside the gene matches. It was with 60 Vbeta and 13 Jbeta primers that the PCR ran. Method: immunoSEQ multiplex PCR; TCRdb's copy keeps in-frame clones and lacks some. The repertoire has 55,000 to 75,000 clones, 70% to 75% of them found once; the top ten carry approximately 10%. This entry comes from a study of cytomegalovirus exposure and HLA in healthy donors. Overall study: Most genotyped donors, 81% of more than 300, had Caucasian-associated genetic ancestry. Study observations and caveats: Later on, an analysis found that several of the most significant clusters appeared to be linked to common viral pathogens, which included parvovirus B19. Most sequenced TCRs were rare (though some public TCRs occurred in many donors).

The sequencing sample was made of PBMCs. The chain carries TRBV7-6 and TRBJ1-4, with TRBD1 identical over 8 bases. The sequence was collected from a human donor in good health. The DNA for the CDR3 is TGTGCCAGCAGCCTCACAGGGGGTGAAGCTGAAAAACTGTTTTTT. It translates to CASSLTGGEAEKLFF.